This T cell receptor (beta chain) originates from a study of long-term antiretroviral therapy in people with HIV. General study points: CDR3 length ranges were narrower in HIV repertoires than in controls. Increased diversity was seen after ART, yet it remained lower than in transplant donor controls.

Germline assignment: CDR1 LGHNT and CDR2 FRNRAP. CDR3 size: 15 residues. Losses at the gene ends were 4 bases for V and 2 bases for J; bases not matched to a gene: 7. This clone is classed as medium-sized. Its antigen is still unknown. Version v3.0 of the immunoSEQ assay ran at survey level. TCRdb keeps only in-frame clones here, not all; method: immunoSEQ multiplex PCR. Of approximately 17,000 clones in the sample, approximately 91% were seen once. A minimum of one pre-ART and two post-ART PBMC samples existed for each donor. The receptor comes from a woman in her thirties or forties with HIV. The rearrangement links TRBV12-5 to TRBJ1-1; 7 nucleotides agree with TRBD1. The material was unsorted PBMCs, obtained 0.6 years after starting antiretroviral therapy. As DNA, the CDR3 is TGTGCTAGTGGTTCGGGCGGGACAGCTAACACTGAAGCTTTCTTT. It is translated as CASGSGGTANTEAFF.